This paragraph reports one TCR beta chain. This clone has more than one count but fewer than ten. No antigen is known for it. No much larger clonotype is one base removed from it; base qualities were not supplied. Each donor gave one peripheral blood draw, about 100 mL on average, collected into heparinised tubes. A BD FACSAria II was used to sort naive, central memory, regulatory and stem cell-like memory CD4+ T cells with a panel that included CD45RO, CCR7, CD25, CD127, CD95 and CD27. Purity was above 95% for every sorted population. Right away, PBMCs were isolated by Lymphoprep density gradient centrifugation and were stained directly, with no culture step. So that batch effects would be minimized, each experiment stained and sorted samples in pairs, pairing one healthy donor with one patient. CDR1 MGHRA and CDR2 YSYEKL are derived from the germline V gene. The CDR3 has 16 amino acids, counting the end cysteine and phenylalanine. Only the CDR3 part of the read is kept: 48 bases, read in frame from the first base. V drops 3 bases and J drops 6 bases, leaving 20 bases in between.

The sample is drawn from a study of beta chain features in type 1 diabetes (dated 2018 in TCRdb). General notes on the study: Patients and healthy donors did not differ in mean age, gender distribution, total cell number or subset yield. Whereas all 30 or so donors provided naive and central memory subsets, regulatory and stem cell-like memory subsets were isolated from just 8 patients and roughly eight healthy donors. A total of roughly 100,000,000 sorted cells were examined across all samples, and the number of cells per subset was strongly correlated with RNA yield. The study compared TCRB repertoires of sorted circulating CD4+ T cell subsets between recently diagnosed type 1 diabetes patients and matched healthy donors. What the study reported, not specific to this receptor: Patients with type 1 diabetes made fewer insertions and deleted more nucleotides at VDJ recombination sites, implying thymic rearrangement abnormalities. Sequencing cDNA rather than genomic DNA could over-represent highly expressing activated cells, although activation and CD3 levels did not differ between groups. PCR might favor shorter templates, but patient and control samples were amplified and corrected together, so any skew would affect both groups equally. Because small numbers of individuals were included in the HLA sub-analyses, any influence of HLA type on TCRB rearrangement was left unresolved. Naive, central memory and regulatory TCRB repertoires appeared to be more alike among patients than among healthy donors. In all four CD4+ subsets, TCRB CDR3 length was moderately but significantly shorter in type 1 diabetes patients.

All of the isolated RNA was reverse transcribed with the High Capacity cDNA Reverse Transcription Kit, so expressed TCRB transcripts were sequenced. Deep immunoSEQ sequencing was performed on naive, central memory and regulatory T cell samples, with an average of approximately 4 million total reads per sample. Sorted cells were lysed in RLT buffer, and RNA was extracted using DNase-treated RNeasy Micro or Mini kits according to cell number. To prevent cross-contamination, every cell subset was processed on its own, while patient and healthy donor samples were processed together. The immunoSEQ multiplex PCR was used to amplify TCRB sequences from cDNA, yielding 87-bp fragments that span the CDR3 region. Amplicons were sequenced on the Illumina HiSeq platform. The study's processing was this. PCR bias was corrected computationally using synthetic template baselines, and reads within Hamming distance 2 were collapsed, with unmergeable singletons discarded. By aligning reads against IMGT, V, D and J genes, CDR3 length, and insertions or deletions at six rearrangement sites were assigned. Within each subset, clonotype counts were normalized to sorted cell number, after which true diversity and Gini coefficients were computed with the tcR R package. Repertoire sharing was quantified using the overlap coefficient calculated on TCRB nucleotide sequences. Out-of-frame TCRB sequences from naive cells were analyzed to stand in for the pre-selection repertoire. TCRdb took over this immuneACCESS table, retaining in-frame rearrangements with V and J assigned. Such tables are incomplete; in checked studies, under half of the missing clones stem from an unresolved V gene, and the remainder is unexplained. V and J calls and clone size are those listed in that table; D and trimming were worked out from the DNA. In all, the sample holds roughly 610,000 clones, and roughly a sixth of those were seen once. In total, the top ten clones hold under 0.095% of the sample.

This receptor was obtained from a man younger than 30 in good health. In this chain, TRBV4-1 is recombined with TRBJ2-5, with TRBD2 as a weak D call on 6 bases. Sequencing was done on a sample of naive CD4+ T cells from blood. The cell subset or site label of this sample denotes: true naive CD4+ T cells. The DNA reads TGCGCCAGCAGCCACCCCCCGGGACTGGACTTGAAGACCCAGTACTTC. Translation gives CASSHPPGLDLKTQYF.